Presented here are 3 T cell receptor beta chains from one specimen sequenced in a study of blood T cell repertoires in COVID-19. Clones were read by immunoSEQ multiplex PCR, and TCRdb kept only the in-frame ones, dropping some. The table includes under 300,000 clones, just under 85% detected once. The specimen was peripheral blood. The receptors originated from a man between 45 and 60 years old with acute or convalescent COVID-19.

The V call is TRBV28, the J call TRBJ1-3; D is uncertain. The CDR3 is 12 amino acids. The germline V and J ends were trimmed by 5 bases and 3 bases, with 5 bases remaining between them. CDR1 is MDHEN and CDR2 is SYDVKM in the germline V gene. CDR3 sequence: CASSLRGNTIYF. In DNA form, the CDR3 reads TGTGCCAGCAGTCTCCGTGGAAACACCATATATTTT.

The J gene is TRBJ1-1, the V gene TRBV5-4; D is unresolved. CDR3 size: 12 residues. V was cut by 5 bases and J by 3 bases, with 8 bases left in between. Germline CDR1 and CDR2: SGHNT and YYREEE (reference sequence). Here the CDR3 reads CASSLDYTEAFF. CDR3 nucleotides: TGTGCCAGCAGTTTAGATTACACTGAAGCTTTCTTT. The entire variable domain, with the rest obtained from reference TRBV5-4 and TRBJ1-1, is as follows: ETGVTQSPTHLIKTRGQQVTLRCSSQSGHNTVSWYQQALGQGPQFIFQYYREEENGRGNFPPRFSGLQFPNYSSELNVNALELDDSALYLCASSLDYTEAFFGQGTRLTVV.

In this sample, this clone turned up once. The chain is built from TRBV7-9 and TRBJ1-4; D perhaps matches TRBD1 (5 bases). The V and J ends lost 5 bases and 6 bases respectively, with 13 bases between them. The length of the CDR3 is 14 residues. CDR1 and CDR2 (germline): SEHNR, FQNEAQ (reference sequence). Here the CDR3 reads CASSRGSSDEKLFF. For the CDR3, the DNA is TGTGCCAGCAGCCGGGGGAGTTCTGATGAAAAACTGTTTTTT. The full variable domain, rest sourced from reference TRBV7-9 and TRBJ1-4, is DTGVSQNPRHKITKRGQNVTFRCDPISEHNRLYWYRQTLGQGPEFLTYFQNEAQLEKSRLLSDRFSAERPKGSFSTLEIQRTEQGDSAMYLCASSRGSSDEKLFFGSGTQLSVL.